Included here is one TCR beta chain sequence, with context. No cognate antigen has been identified for it. No base quality values were provided; no much bigger clone lies one nucleotide off. This record comes from a study of neoadjuvant nivolumab and ipilimumab in lung cancer (TCRdb year 2020). Regarding the complete study: Nivolumab was administered intravenously at 3 mg/kg on days 1, 15 and 29, and in the combination arm ipilimumab 1 mg/kg was added on day 1 only. The major pathologic response (MPR) rate in the intention-to-treat population in each study arm was designated as the primary trial endpoint. Of the 40 to 50 patients with operable NSCLC treated in the trial, some 23 were randomized to nivolumab monotherapy and around 20 to nivolumab plus ipilimumab. TCR repertoires in pretherapy (baseline) peripheral blood were compared with TCR repertoires in tumors resected at surgery after neoadjuvant immune checkpoint blockade. Matched pretherapy and resected tumor pairs were analyzed from seven patients, of whom four had been treated with nivolumab and three with nivolumab plus ipilimumab.

The time point label on this specimen signifies: at surgical resection after neoadjuvant nivolumab +/- ipilimumab. Samples came from the phase 2 randomized NEOSTAR trial, which tested neoadjuvant nivolumab or nivolumab plus ipilimumab followed by surgery in operable NSCLC. Library preparation was by the immunoSEQ multiplex PCR assay. The published analysis was carried out like this. Repertoires were summarized in terms of richness and clonality, and significantly expanded and contracted clones between pre- and post-therapy samples were identified. TCRdb carries this immuneACCESS record with in-frame sequences only. Its versions omit some clonotypes, under half of them owing to an unresolved V gene in the studies checked, with the rest unexplained. For V, J and clone size, that table is used; D and trimming come from the DNA. In this sample the table shows more than 10,000 clones, approximately 95% of which occur a single time. Under 3% of the sample goes to the ten largest clones.

Findings and caveats that apply to the study as a whole: From pretherapy to surgery, tumor T-cell richness and clonality increased in three of three dual-therapy tumors but in only two of four nivolumab-treated tumors. Pretherapy blood TCR richness correlated positively with richness in tumors resected after neoadjuvant therapy (Spearman R of about 0.81). A small number of samples was subjected to TCR sequencing. Resected tumors had greater TCR richness and clonality than tumor-adjacent uninvolved lung, and increases were observed in more dual-therapy-treated tumors. No significant correlation was found between TCR clonality and pathologic tumor regression, and only a single major-pathologic-response sample was available for the analysis of TCR clonality versus pathologic tumor regression.

The sample consisted of peripheral blood, taken after neoadjuvant nivolumab, alone or with ipilimumab, at or shortly before surgery. The source is an adult with non-small cell lung cancer.

The CDR3 reads as follows: CASSQEFGTVYVTQYF. The nucleotides read TGCGCCAGCAGCCAAGAGTTTGGGACAGTTTATGTTACGCAGTATTTT. The sequence is built from TRBV4-3 and TRBJ2-3, with 7 bases matching TRBD1. Spanning cysteine to phenylalanine, the CDR3 consists of 16 amino acids. Of the read, only the CDR3 DNA is kept; its 48 bases are in frame from base 1. The germline V gene encodes CDR1 LGHNA and CDR2 YSLEER. Compared with germline, V lacks 0 bases and J lacks 8 bases; bases without a gene match: 11.